This T cell receptor (beta chain) came from a study of T cell changes during pregnancy in multiple sclerosis (dated by TCRdb to 2018 to 2020). Notes on the research overall: In women with multiple sclerosis, the researchers looked at how the T cell repertoire shifted as pregnancy progressed.

To note about this clone: The specificity of this receptor is unknown. Base qualities are not at hand, and no much larger clone is one base apart.

The library was obtained by the immunoSEQ multiplex PCR assay. TCRdb mirrors the immuneACCESS table, restricted to in-frame sequences. Some clones are absent from its copies; in checked studies, under half trace to an unresolved V gene, and the reason for the others is unknown. In all, the sample holds approximately 69,000 clones, and more than 85% of those were seen once. The ten largest clones add up to roughly 0.3% of the sample. Material: CD4+ T cells from peripheral blood mononuclear cells, obtained in the third trimester of pregnancy. This clonotype was obtained from a female donor in good health, enrolled as a control in a pregnancy study.

The bases are TGCGCCAGCAGCTCCCAGACAGGGACCAGTGGCTACACCTTC. This is translated as CASSSQTGTSGYTF. Rearrangement joined TRBV5-1 to TRBJ1-2, with 7 bases matching TRBD1. Unmatched junction bases come to 9, with V trimmed by 3 bases and J by 7 bases. From the germline V gene, CDR1 is SGHRS and CDR2 is YFSETQ. The CDR3 runs 14 amino acids, cysteine and phenylalanine included. Only CDR3 DNA remains: 42 bases, in frame from the first base.